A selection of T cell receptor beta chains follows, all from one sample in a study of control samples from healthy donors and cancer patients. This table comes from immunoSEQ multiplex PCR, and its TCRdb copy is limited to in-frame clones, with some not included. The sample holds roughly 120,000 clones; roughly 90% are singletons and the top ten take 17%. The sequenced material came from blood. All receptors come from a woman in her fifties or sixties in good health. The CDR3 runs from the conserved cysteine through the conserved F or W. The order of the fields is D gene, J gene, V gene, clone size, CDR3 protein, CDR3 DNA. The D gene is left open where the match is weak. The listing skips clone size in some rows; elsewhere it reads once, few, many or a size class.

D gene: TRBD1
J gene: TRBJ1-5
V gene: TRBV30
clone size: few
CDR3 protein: CAWARQGGQPQHF
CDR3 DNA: TGTGCCTGGGCAAGACAGGGGGGCCAGCCCCAGCATTTT

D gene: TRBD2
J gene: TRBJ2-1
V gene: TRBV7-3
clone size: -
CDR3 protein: CASSPRTSGSLPSSDDEQFF
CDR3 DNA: TGTGCCAGCAGCCCCCGGACTAGCGGGAGCCTTCCGTCGTCGGACGATGAGCAGTTCTTC

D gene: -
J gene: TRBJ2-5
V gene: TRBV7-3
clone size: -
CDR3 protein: CASSLAGMKETQYF
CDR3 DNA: TGTGCCAGCAGCTTAGCAGGGATGAAAGAGACCCAGTACTTC

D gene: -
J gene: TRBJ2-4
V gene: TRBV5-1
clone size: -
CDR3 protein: CASSLAGGTHNPYF
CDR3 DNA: TGCGCCAGCAGCTTGGCCGGCGGGACTCACAACCCGTACTTC

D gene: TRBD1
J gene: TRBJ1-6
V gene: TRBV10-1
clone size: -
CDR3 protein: CASSGHNRTGVNSPLHF
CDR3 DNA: TGCGCCAGCAGTGGCCATAACCGGACAGGGGTTAATTCACCCCTCCACTTT

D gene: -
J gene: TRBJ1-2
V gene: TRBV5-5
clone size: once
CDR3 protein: CASSLDVRPGVNGYTF
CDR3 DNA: TGTGCCAGCAGCTTGGATGTTCGTCCAGGGGTTAATGGCTACACCTTC

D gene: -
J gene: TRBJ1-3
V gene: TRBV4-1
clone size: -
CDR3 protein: CASSQSSSAVDLNTIYF
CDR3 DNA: TGCGCCAGCAGCCAAAGCTCCTCCGCGGTGGACTTAAACACCATATATTTT

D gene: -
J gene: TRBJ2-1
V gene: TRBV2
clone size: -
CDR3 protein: CASKLGGDNEQFF
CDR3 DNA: TGTGCCAGCAAGCTAGGAGGAGACAATGAGCAGTTCTTC

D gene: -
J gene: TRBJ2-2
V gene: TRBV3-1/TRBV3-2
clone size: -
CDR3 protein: CASSRGTGELFF
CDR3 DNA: TGTGCCAGCAGTCGGGGGACCGGGGAGCTGTTTTTT

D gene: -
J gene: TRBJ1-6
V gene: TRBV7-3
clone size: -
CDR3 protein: CASSPTPNLNSPLHF
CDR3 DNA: TGTGCCAGCAGCCCTACCCCAAATCTTAATTCACCCCTCCACTTT

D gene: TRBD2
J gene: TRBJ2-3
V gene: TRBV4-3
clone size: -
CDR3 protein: CASSQGTSAYTDTQYF
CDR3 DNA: TGCGCCAGCAGCCAAGGGACTAGCGCCTACACAGATACGCAGTATTTT